This passage covers 21 T cell receptor beta chains from one sample sequenced in a study of cytomegalovirus exposure and HLA in healthy donors. The repertoire was sequenced with immunoSEQ multiplex PCR; TCRdb's copy has only in-frame clones and lacks some. This table has 220,000 or so clones, over 70% appearing once. Sequencing input: PBMCs. The receptors were sampled from a woman aged 25 to 39 in good health and CMV-seropositive.

This chain uses TRBV2 with TRBJ2-7, with TRBD2 identical over 12 bases. Germline CDR1 SNHLY, CDR2 FYNNEI. The V gene end was trimmed by 4 bases and the J gene end by 7 bases; junction bases not matched to a gene: 8. This CDR3 contains 15 residues. DNA for the CDR3: TGTGCCAGCAGTGTTTCTAGCGGGAGGGCGGGGGAGCAGTACTTC. Encoded protein: CASSVSSGRAGEQYF.

The rearrangement links TRBV19 to TRBJ2-7; 7 bases fit TRBD2. V lost 9 bases and J lost 6; bases outside the gene matches: 11. Germline V gives CDR1 LNHDA, CDR2 SQIVND (reference sequence). The CDR3 spans 13 residues. The CDR3 DNA sequence: TGTGCCAGCGCTACCGGCGGGGGTCCCGAGCAGTACTTC. Translating gives CASATGGGPEQYF. Full variable domain (remainder filled in from reference TRBV19 and TRBJ2-7): DGGITQSPKYLFRKEGQNVTLSCEQNLNHDAMYWYRQDPGQGLRLIYYSQIVNDFQKGDIAEGYSVSREKKESFPLTVTSAQKNPTAFYLCASATGGGPEQYFGPGTRLTVT.

The gene calls are TRBV6-1 and TRBJ1-1; D gene ambiguous. CDR3 size: 13 residues. With 4 bases removed from V and 5 bases from J, the gap between germline ends came to 11 bases. CDR1 is MNHNS, CDR2 SASEGT, per germline. This CDR3 is CASSARPGTEAFF. The CDR3 nucleotides read TGTGCCAGCAGTGCCAGGCCCGGAACTGAAGCTTTCTTT.

The rearrangement joins TRBV27 to TRBJ1-5; possible D gene TRBD1, 6 bases. Trimming left V 6 bases short and J 1 base short, with 25 bases between. CDR3 length: 19 amino acids. Germline loops: CDR1 MNHEY, CDR2 SMNVEV (reference sequence). CDR3 loop: CASRLEIPGRGTSNQPQHF. The CDR3 DNA reads as TGTGCCAGCAGGCTCGAAATACCGGGGAGGGGGACAAGCAATCAGCCCCAGCATTTT.

This chain connects TRBV29-1 to TRBJ2-3; D is possibly TRBD2 (6 bases). Trimming cost V 3 bases and J 3 bases, with 16 bases left between them. Germline V gene lookup returns CDR1 SQVTM and CDR2 ANQGSEA. The CDR3 spans 15 residues. DNA for the CDR3: TGCAGCGTTGAGGAGGGGTCTAGCATTACAGATACGCAGTATTTT. The encoded protein is CSVEEGSSITDTQYF.

V gene TRBV2 combines with J gene TRBJ2-2; weak D call: TRBD1 (6 bases). CDR1 and CDR2 (germline): SNHLY, FYNNEI. This CDR3 has 18 residues. Trimming cost V 3 bases and J 2 bases, with 19 bases left between them. The DNA for the CDR3 is TGTGCCAGCAGTGAGGAAGCTCCGAGGGGGATAAACACCGGGGAGCTGTTTTTT. It specifies CASSEEAPRGINTGELFF.

This clone showed up just a few times. The V and J genes are TRBV5-6 and TRBJ1-3, with D perhaps matching TRBD1 (6 bases). The CDR3 sequence is 16 residues long. The germline V gene encodes CDR1 SGHDT and CDR2 YYEEEE. Trimming stripped 4 bases from V and 5 bases from J, with 19 bases between. Here the CDR3 DNA reads TGTGCCAGCAGCATACCCCAGGGGAGCCTGAGAAACACCATATATTTT. Translation gives CASSIPQGSLRNTIYF.

The chain couples TRBV5-1 to TRBJ2-1, with D possibly being TRBD1 or TRBD2 (5 bases each). The CDR3 contains 14 residues. V shed 6 bases and J shed 6 bases, with 16 bases lying between them. In germline, CDR1 is SGHRS, CDR2 YFSETQ. The CDR3 DNA reads as TGCGCCAGCACCGTAGGGGCTGGGGGCAATGAGCAGTTCTTC. Translation gives CASTVGAGGNEQFF.

The chain has TRBV9 and TRBJ2-2; D perhaps matches TRBD2 (5 bases). The CDR3 totals 18 residues. CDR1 SGDLS and CDR2 YYNGEE come from the germline V gene. Trimming removed 0 bases from V and 1 base from J, with 16 bases in between. CDR3 DNA: TGTGCCAGCAGCGTAGCCACGGGGAGAAAGGGGAACACCGGGGAGCTGTTTTTT. Encoded protein: CASSVATGRKGNTGELFF.

This clone was counted a single time. This chain uses TRBV9 with TRBJ2-5; a possible D gene is TRBD2 (5 bases). V lost 0 bases, J lost 2 bases, and 14 bases lay in between. This CDR3 spans 16 amino acids. Looked up from germline, CDR1 is SGDLS and CDR2 is YYNGEE. CDR3 coding DNA: TGTGCCAGCAGCGTAGCGGTGGGAGTGGGGCAAGAGACCCAGTACTTC. This sequence encodes CASSVAVGVGQETQYF.

The gene calls are TRBV6-5 and TRBJ2-1, with 8 bases lining up with TRBD1. This CDR3 region has 14 residues. Germline V gives CDR1 MNHEY, CDR2 SVGAGI. V trimming: 4 bases; J trimming: 4 bases; junction bases outside the gene matches: 3. The CDR3 DNA reads as TGTGCCAGCAGTTTTGGGACAGGTTACAATGAGCAGTTCTTC. This codes for CASSFGTGYNEQFF.

The rearrangement uses TRBV27 and TRBJ2-1, with a possible D match to TRBD2 (5 bases). This CDR3 region has 14 residues. V lost 4 bases and J 9 bases, leaving 16 bases between the germline ends. Germline-derived CDR1 and CDR2 are MNHEY and SMNVEV (reference sequence). DNA for the CDR3: TGTGCCAGCAGTTCCCATTCGGGGTTCGTTGAGCAGTTCTTC. Amino acids: CASSSHSGFVEQFF.

The V gene is TRBV19, the J gene TRBJ2-2; 9 bases fit TRBD2. Germline V CDR1 and CDR2: LNHDA, SQIVND (reference sequence). The CDR3 extends over 15 amino acids. V trimming: 5 bases; J trimming: 5 bases; junction bases outside the gene matches: 6. The CDR3 sequence is CASSSSGIRTGELFF. The CDR3 DNA reads TGTGCCAGTAGTTCTAGCGGGATCCGAACCGGGGAGCTGTTTTTT.

This clone was counted once. V is TRBV14 and J is TRBJ1-1; D possibly corresponds to TRBD1 (6 bases). V lost 5 bases and J lost 1, with 11 bases in between. Germline CDR1 SGHDN, CDR2 FVKESK. CDR3 size: 14 residues. The CDR3 nucleotides are TGTGCCAGCAGCACATTACAGGGGAACACTGAAGCTTTCTTT. Its translation: CASSTLQGNTEAFF.

The chain combines TRBV11-3 with TRBJ1-1; TRBD1 matches 7 bases. This CDR3 region has 15 residues. CDR1 is SGHNT, CDR2 YENEEA, per germline. V shed 6 bases, J shed 4 bases, and the junction held 11 bases outside the gene matches. CDR3 in DNA: TGTGCCAGCAGTCCTAATACAGACAGGGCCACTGAAGCTTTCTTT. Its protein product is CASSPNTDRATEAFF.

This clone was found once. The V gene is TRBV13, the J gene TRBJ1-2; weak D call: TRBD1 (6 bases). There are 15 residues in the CDR3. CDR1 is PRHDT, CDR2 FYEKMQ, per germline (reference sequence). Trimming removed 5 bases from V and 0 bases from J, with 13 bases in between. CDR3 in amino acids: CASSEGDTPNYGYTF. The CDR3 DNA follows: TGTGCCAGCAGCGAAGGGGACACCCCTAACTATGGCTACACCTTC.

The chain combines TRBV27 with TRBJ1-1; TRBD1 matches 8 bases. Germline V lookup: CDR1 MNHEY, CDR2 SMNVEV (reference sequence). CDR3 length equals 12 residues. V lost 4 bases, J lost 8 bases, and 3 bases stayed unmatched. The CDR3 loop is CASSSTGVEAFF. In DNA form, the CDR3 reads TGTGCCAGCAGTTCGACAGGGGTGGAAGCTTTCTTT.

V and J are TRBV7-8 and TRBJ2-5, with a possible D match to TRBD1 (6 bases). CDR3 length: 14 residues. CDR1 is SGHVS, CDR2 FQNEAQ, per germline. V lost 5 bases and J lost 5, with 15 bases in between. CDR3 nucleotides: TGTGCCAGCAGCCCCGACCAGGGGTGGGAGACCCAGTACTTC. Protein product: CASSPDQGWETQYF.

This chain links TRBV4-1 with TRBJ2-1; 8 bases match TRBD2. The ends lost 2 bases at V and 5 bases at J; junction bases unmatched: 8. Germline-derived CDR1 and CDR2 are MGHRA and YSYEKL. This CDR3 is 16 amino acids long. CDR3 nucleotide sequence: TGCGCCAGCAGCCAAATTGGGACTAGAGGGGACAATGAGCAGTTCTTC. Its translation is CASSQIGTRGDNEQFF.

V and J are TRBV5-1 and TRBJ2-5; TRBD1 aligns across 9 bases. Unmatched junction bases numbered 15, after V lost 0 bases and J lost 0 bases. The CDR3 consists of 20 residues. The germline V gene encodes CDR1 SGHRS and CDR2 YFSETQ. The CDR3 coding sequence is TGCGCCAGCAGCTTGGGGGACAGGGCGTCTGCGGTAGGCAACCAAGAGACCCAGTACTTC. Protein sequence: CASSLGDRASAVGNQETQYF.

This sequence joins TRBV7-9 and TRBJ1-4; the D is unclear. This CDR3 is built from 13 residues. Between the trimmed V and J ends, which lost 1 base and 7 bases, there was a span of 7 bases. Germline V gene lookup returns CDR1 SEHNR and CDR2 FQNEAQ (reference sequence). The CDR3 DNA sequence: TGTGCCAGCAGCTTAGGAGCCCGTGAAAAACTGTTTTTT. It is translated as CASSLGAREKLFF. Based on the CDR3 plus reference TRBV7-9 and TRBJ1-4, the full variable domain is DTGVSQNPRHKITKRGQNVTFRCDPISEHNRLYWYRQTLGQGPEFLTYFQNEAQLEKSRLLSDRFSAERPKGSFSTLEIQRTEQGDSAMYLCASSLGAREKLFFGSGTQLSVL.